This paragraph covers one TCR beta chain sequence. This sample was included in a study of blood T cell repertoires in COVID-19. The wider study: Samples representing acute and convalescent COVID-19 were sourced from the United States, Italy and Spain. T cells, B-cell-depleted T cells, or PBMCs supplied cDNA or gDNA.

Original analysis: Reference gene primer amplification gave estimated nucleated cell counts. This table comes from immunoSEQ multiplex PCR, and its TCRdb copy is limited to in-frame clones, with some not included. The V and J calls and clone size were taken over from that table, and D and trimming were inferred from the DNA. The sample has roughly 140,000 clones, about 86% seen once. CDR1 SGHTS and CDR2 YDEGEE come from the germline V gene. V was shortened by 2 bases and J by 0 bases, with 9 bases between the two germline ends. The CDR3 consists of 16 residues. What was sequenced was peripheral blood. V and J are TRBV5-8 and TRBJ2-6; D not certain. This TCR was recovered from an older man with acute or convalescent COVID-19. The CDR3 coding sequence is TGTGCCAGCAGCTTTCGCGGTCACTCTGGGGCCAACGTCCTGACTTTC. Translated: CASSFRGHSGANVLTF.